These T cell receptor beta chains were read from a single sample in a study of blood T cells in healthy people across ages. In TCRdb, the 5' RACE reads were re-called with MiXCR into one record per CDR3 protein. The sample has around 1,000,000 distinct CDR3 sequences, roughly 24% seen once. These data also formed part of another study, on T cells of mothers and their children.

Sequencing was done on a sample of blood. Receptor source: a girl aged 2-10 years in good health. CDR3s include the opening cysteine and the closing phenylalanine or tryptophan. A D gene is named only where the DNA matches it firmly. A row's size may be missing; if present it is once, few, many or a size class.

V,D,J,size,DNA,CDR3
TRBV6-4,NA,TRBJ1-2,NA,TGTGCCAGGAGGGGGAGTTTGAACTATGGCTACACCTTC,CARRGSLNYGYTF
TRBV3-1,NA,TRBJ2-1,NA,TGTGCCAGCAGCCTTGATTTTTGGGGCTATGAGCAGTTCTTC,CASSLDFWGYEQFF
TRBV5-1,TRBD2,TRBJ2-1,NA,TGCGCCAGCAGGCTAGCGGGGACCTCCTACAATGAGCAGTTCTTC,CASRLAGTSYNEQFF
TRBV4-2,NA,TRBJ2-5,NA,TGTGCCAGCAGGGACAGTCCCCAAGAGACCCAGTACTTC,CASRDSPQETQYF
TRBV6-5,NA,TRBJ2-5,NA,TGTGCCAGCAGCGTGGCAACCCAAAGTCAAGAGACCCAGTACTTC,CASSVATQSQETQYF
TRBV10-3,NA,TRBJ2-7,NA,TGTGCCATCAGCGAATACACAGGGACCTACGAGCAGTACTTC,CAISEYTGTYEQYF
TRBV5-1,NA,TRBJ1-1,few,TGCGCCAGCAGCTGGGTGATACGAACGAACACTGAAGCTTTCTTT,CASSWVIRTNTEAFF
TRBV11-2,NA,TRBJ2-1,NA,TGTGCCAGCAGCTCGGGTAGCAATTACAATGAGCAGTTCTTC,CASSSGSNYNEQFF
TRBV7-2,NA,TRBJ2-5,few,TGTGCCAGCAGCTTAGCCGTGCTCGTGGGCAGGGAGACCCAGTACTTC,CASSLAVLVGRETQYF
TRBV27,NA,TRBJ2-1,few,TGTGCCAGCAGCCATTTAACTGAAAGCTCCTACAATGAGCAGTTCTTC,CASSHLTESSYNEQFF
TRBV7-9,NA,TRBJ1-1,NA,TGTGCCAGCAGCTTAGGGCCAGACCAGGGATTATTT,CASSLGPDQGLF
TRBV29-1,NA,TRBJ1-4,NA,TGCAGCGTTGCGACTGACCTTGAAAAACTGTTTTTT,CSVATDLEKLFF
TRBV6-5,TRBD1,TRBJ2-5,few,TGTGCCAGCAGCCCCGCCGGGACAGAGAAAGAGACCCAGTACTTC,CASSPAGTEKETQYF
TRBV29-1,NA,TRBJ1-3,few,TGCAGCGTTGAGGGGGTTGACTCTGGAAACACCATATATTTT,CSVEGVDSGNTIYF
TRBV19,NA,TRBJ1-2,NA,TGTGCCAGTAGAATACGGGGCGCGTTCGGCTATGGCTACACCTTC,CASRIRGAFGYGYTF
TRBV10-3,NA,TRBJ2-6,few,TGTGCCATCAGTGAACCTGGGGCCAACGTCCTGACTTTC,CAISEPGANVLTF
TRBV20-1,NA,TRBJ1-2,NA,TGCAGTCCGGACCCCAGAAACTATGGCTACACCTTC,CSPDPRNYGYTF
TRBV20-1,NA,TRBJ2-4,NA,TGCAGTGCTAGTTACGTTCAGGGGAACATTCAGTACTTC,CSASYVQGNIQYF
TRBV27,NA,TRBJ2-3,NA,TGTGCCAGCAGTTTATTGGGGTTGGCCTCTGGCGGGGTGGAAACAGATACGCAGTATTTT,CASSLLGLASGGVETDTQYF
TRBV4-1,NA,TRBJ1-5,NA,TGCGCCAGCAGCCGTCCCTCGGGCACTAATCAGCCCCAGCATTTT,CASSRPSGTNQPQHF
TRBV11-2,NA,TRBJ1-2,NA,TGTGCCAGCAGCTTAGACCCAACAGGGCTTCTTCACTATGGCTACACCTTC,CASSLDPTGLLHYGYTF
TRBV28,NA,TRBJ1-1,few,TGTGCCAGCCATCCAGGGGTCTTGGAAAACACTGAAGCTTTCTTT,CASHPGVLENTEAFF
TRBV20-1,TRBD1,TRBJ1-1,few,TGCAGTGCTAGAGAGGGGACAGCAAACACTGAAGCTTTCTTT,CSAREGTANTEAFF
TRBV10-3,NA,TRBJ2-5,NA,TGTGCCATCAGTGAGCCGGATAATTTCAGGACAGAAACGGGGGAGACCCAGTACTTC,CAISEPDNFRTETGETQYF
TRBV20-1,NA,TRBJ1-1,few,TGCAGTGCTAGAAACAGCCCGAACACTGAAGCTTTCTTT,CSARNSPNTEAFF
TRBV6-5,NA,TRBJ1-1,NA,TGTGCCAGCAGTTATTATAACGAAGCTTTCTTT,CASSYYNEAFF